These 32 T cell receptor beta chains were all obtained from the same sample, sequenced in a study of cytomegalovirus exposure and HLA in healthy donors. Primers for the PCR totalled 60 Vbeta and 13 Jbeta. The method was immunoSEQ multiplex PCR; TCRdb's version includes in-frame clones alone and lacks a portion of them. The table lists some 200,000 clones, roughly 76% of them singletons, with less than 7% in the top ten. The source material was PBMCs. All receptors come from a man in his forties in good health and CMV-seropositive.

CDR3 coding DNA: TGTGCCAGCAGCTTAGGGGACAACCAAGAGACCCAGTACTTC. Protein: CASSLGDNQETQYF. The chain combines TRBV7-2 with TRBJ2-5; maybe TRBD1 (6 bases). There are 14 residues in the CDR3. V lost 1 base, J lost 0 bases, and 6 bases lay in between. Germline V gene data show CDR1 as SGHTA and CDR2 as FQGNSA.

The chain employs TRBV7-2 and TRBJ2-5; D is ambiguous. The J call may be faulty, since TRBJ2-7 better matches the DNA end. Germline CDR1 is SGHTA and CDR2 is FQGNSA. This CDR3 contains 14 residues. The CDR3 here is CASSLGYPPYEQYF. The CDR3, as DNA: TGTGCCAGCAGCTTAGGGTATCCTCCCTACGAGCAGTACTTC.

The V gene is TRBV7-9, the J gene TRBJ2-7; D ambiguous. Between the trimmed V and J ends, which lost 0 bases and 5 bases, there was a span of 14 bases. There are 15 residues in the CDR3. The germline CDR1 and CDR2 sequences are SEHNR and FQNEAQ (reference sequence). CDR3 sequence (DNA): TGTGCCAGCAGCTTAGCTCCGGGTAGATCCCACGAGCAGTACTTC. This codes for CASSLAPGRSHEQYF.

V gene TRBV14 combines with J gene TRBJ2-7, with 7 bases identical to TRBD1. V dropped 1 base and J dropped 6; count of bases not matched to a gene: 9. The germline V gene encodes CDR1 SGHDN and CDR2 FVKESK. The CDR3 has 15 amino acids. This CDR3 reads CASSQVTGIVGEQYF. CDR3 DNA: TGTGCCAGCAGCCAAGTGACAGGGATTGTGGGCGAGCAGTACTTC. The full variable domain, in which reference TRBV14 and TRBJ2-7 provide the parts outside the CDR3, is EAGVTQFPSHSVIEKGQTVTLRCDPISGHDNLYWYRRVMGKEIKFLLHFVKESKQDESGMPNNRFLAERTGGTYSTLKVQPAELEDSGVYFCASSQVTGIVGEQYFGPGTRLTVT.

The chain employs TRBV19 and TRBJ1-1; the D gene is possibly TRBD1 (6 bases). V lost 5 bases to trimming and J lost 1 base, with 11 bases between them. Germline V gene lookup returns CDR1 LNHDA and CDR2 SQIVND (reference sequence). The CDR3 totals 14 residues. The CDR3 reads CASSPRGGNTEAFF. The CDR3 DNA sequence: TGTGCCAGTAGTCCTAGAGGGGGGAACACTGAAGCTTTCTTT.

Here the CDR3 DNA reads TGCGCCAGCAGCCCCGCAGGGGGAAGGAACACTGAAGCTTTCTTT. As protein: CASSPAGGRNTEAFF. The chain combines TRBV5-1 with TRBJ1-1; 7 nucleotides line up with TRBD1. The V segment lost 4 bases and the J segment 1 base; nucleotides outside the gene matches: 7. CDR1 and CDR2 (germline): SGHRS, YFSETQ. The CDR3 is 15 residues long.

The CDR3 reads CASSSGKGQYF. CDR3 in DNA: TGTGCCAGCAGCTCCGGGAAGGGGCAGTATTTT. This chain links TRBV7-2 with TRBJ2-3; a weak D match, TRBD2 (5 bases). Between the trimmed V and J ends, which lost 4 bases and 11 bases, there was a span of 10 bases. This CDR3 is 11 amino acids long. Germline CDR1 and CDR2: SGHTA and FQGNSA.

This clone was seen only once. This sequence joins TRBV5-1 and TRBJ2-3, with D possibly being TRBD2 (5 bases). Trimming shortened V by 7 bases and J by 1 base, and 16 bases separated the two germline ends. The CDR3 length is 15 residues. Germline lookup yields CDR1 SGHRS and CDR2 YFSETQ. As DNA, the CDR3 is TGCGCCAGCTCGCGCACTAGGACGGGCACAGATACGCAGTATTTT. It translates to CASSRTRTGTDTQYF.

The CDR3 bases are TGTGCCAGCAGGAGTTATAGCAATCAGCCCCAGCATTTT. Amino acids: CASRSYSNQPQHF. This rearrangement joins TRBV27 to TRBJ1-5, with unresolved D. Trimming stripped 6 bases from V and 0 bases from J, with 6 bases between. Germline CDR1 is MNHEY and CDR2 is SMNVEV (reference sequence). This CDR3 is built from 13 residues.

The rearrangement joins TRBV5-1 to TRBJ2-3; 7 nucleotides line up with TRBD2. In germline, CDR1 is SGHRS, CDR2 YFSETQ. The CDR3 has 16 amino acids. V lost 3 bases and J lost 2; bases outside the gene matches: 9. CDR3 in amino acids: CASSYNAGVDTDTQYF. As DNA, the CDR3 is TGCGCCAGCAGCTACAACGCGGGGGTCGACACAGATACGCAGTATTTT.

This clone was counted a few times. The chain recombines TRBV5-6 with TRBJ1-5; 9 bases are shared with TRBD1. The ends lost 4 bases at V and 1 base at J; junction bases unmatched: 3. CDR3 length: 15 amino acids. CDR1 is SGHDT, CDR2 YYEEEE, per germline. The CDR3 loop reads CASSPGQGSNQPQHF. In DNA form, the CDR3 reads TGTGCCAGCAGCCCCGGACAGGGGAGCAATCAGCCCCAGCATTTT.

This clone has just one count. The chain recombines TRBV29-1 with TRBJ2-1, with D perhaps matching TRBD2 (7 bases). CDR3 length equals 12 residues. Germline V gives CDR1 SQVTM, CDR2 ANQGSEA. Between the trimmed V and J ends, which lost 7 bases and 12 bases, there was a span of 19 bases. The CDR3, as DNA: TGCAGCGCCGAAGGGGGAGGGGGGAGGCAGTTCTTC. Residues: CSAEGGGGRQFF.

V usage is TRBV5-1 and J usage is TRBJ2-3, with D uncertain. The CDR3 consists of 12 residues. V dropped 6 bases and J dropped 0 bases, with 5 bases sitting between them. Looked up from germline, CDR1 is SGHRS and CDR2 is YFSETQ. CDR3 DNA: TGCGCCAGCACGTCTAGCACAGATACGCAGTATTTT. The encoded protein is CASTSSTDTQYF.

This clone has only one observation. The chain recombines TRBV7-3 with TRBJ2-7; D is perhaps TRBD1 (5 bases). Germline CDR1 and CDR2: SGHTA and FQGTGA. V was pared by 0 bases and J by 1 base, with 7 bases between. This CDR3 is built from 14 residues. The CDR3 region has the DNA TGTGCCAGCAGCTTAACCGACAGTTCCTACGAGCAGTACTTC. The encoded protein is CASSLTDSSYEQYF.

The chain is built from TRBV7-9 and TRBJ2-1; D remains ambiguous. Germline V gives CDR1 SEHNR, CDR2 FQNEAQ (reference sequence). The CDR3 has 12 amino acids. V was cut by 1 base and J by 7 bases, with 5 bases left in between. CDR3 DNA: TGTGCCAGCAGCTTAGTTTCAAATGAGCAGTTCTTC. Its protein product is CASSLVSNEQFF.

The chain combines TRBV7-8 with TRBJ1-5; perhaps TRBD1 as D (5 bases). The germline V and J ends were trimmed by 1 base and 7 bases, with 14 bases remaining between them. CDR1 and CDR2 from the germline V gene are SGHVS and FQNEAQ. CDR3 length equals 15 residues. The CDR3 DNA sequence: TGTGCCAGCAGCTTAGAGGCGGCAGGGAACCAGCCCCAGCATTTT. Its protein product is CASSLEAAGNQPQHF.

The chain links TRBV30 to TRBJ1-1; 9 bases are a match to TRBD1. Germline CDR1 and CDR2: GTSNPN and SVGIG (reference sequence). The CDR3 runs to 13 residues. After removal of 3 bases from V and 4 bases from J, the junction contained 3 bases not matched to a gene. CDR3 sequence (DNA): TGTGCCTGGAGGACAGGGGGTCCCACTGAAGCTTTCTTT. Translating it yields CAWRTGGPTEAFF. Filled out from reference TRBV30 and TRBJ1-1, the complete variable domain reads SQTIHQWPATLVQPVGSPLSLECTVEGTSNPNLYWYRQAAGRGLQLLFYSVGIGQISSEVPQNLSASRPQDRQFILSSKKLLLSDSGFYLCAWRTGGPTEAFFGQGTRLTVV.

This chain connects TRBV4-1 to TRBJ1-4, with 7 bases lining up with TRBD1. This CDR3 is built from 13 residues. CDR1 MGHRA and CDR2 YSYEKL come from the germline V gene. Unmatched junction bases numbered 3, after V lost 6 bases and J lost 5 bases. CDR3 sequence (DNA): TGCGCCAGCAGGCAACAGGGGAATGAAAAACTGTTTTTT. This codes for CASRQQGNEKLFF.

CDR3 residues: CASGGVTNEKLFF. The CDR3 DNA follows: TGTGCCAGCGGGGGGGTTACTAATGAAAAACTGTTTTTT. The V and J genes are TRBV28 and TRBJ1-4, with a weak D call TRBD1 (5 bases). CDR3 length equals 13 residues. V lost 8 bases to trimming and J lost 2 bases, with 9 bases between them. Germline values: CDR1 MDHEN, CDR2 SYDVKM.

The chain has TRBV7-2 and TRBJ2-7, with 10 bases fitting TRBD1. The CDR3 has 17 amino acids. V was clipped by 2 bases and J by 2 bases; unmatched bases: 9. Germline CDR1 and CDR2: SGHTA and FQGNSA. The CDR3 region is CASSLRGTGEVAYEQYF. The CDR3 DNA sequence: TGTGCCAGCAGCTTACGTGGGACAGGGGAGGTAGCCTACGAGCAGTACTTC.

The chain is built from TRBV9 and TRBJ2-5; D perhaps matches TRBD1 (5 bases). Per germline, CDR1 SGDLS and CDR2 YYNGEE. Trimming shortened V by 3 bases and J by 3 bases, and 15 bases separated the two germline ends. The CDR3 loop spans 15 amino acids. CDR3 loop: CASSEGHGQEETQYF. CDR3 sequence (DNA): TGTGCCAGCAGCGAAGGGCACGGACAAGAAGAGACCCAGTACTTC.

The chain couples TRBV10-2 to TRBJ2-5; a weak D match, TRBD1 (6 bases). The DNA end lines up better with TRBJ2-7; the J call may be wrong. Per germline, CDR1 WSHSY and CDR2 SAAADI. This CDR3 contains 12 residues. The CDR3 spells CASRTGFYEQYF. CDR3 in DNA: TGCGCCAGCAGGACAGGATTCTACGAGCAGTACTTC.

The genes are TRBV19 and TRBJ2-1, with 8 positions matching TRBD1. Trimming at V came to 7 bases and at J to 5 bases, leaving 10 bases not matched to a gene. The CDR3 is 15 residues long. CDR1 is LNHDA and CDR2 is SQIVND in the germline V gene (reference sequence). The CDR3 sequence: CASNHHGQGNNEQFF. For the CDR3, the DNA is TGTGCCAGTAACCACCACGGACAGGGTAACAATGAGCAGTTCTTC.

In its sample, this clone was seen once. The chain is built from TRBV18 and TRBJ2-3; TRBD2 aligns across 7 bases. With V trimmed by 5 bases and J by 1 base, 6 bases remained unmatched. The CDR3 has 15 amino acids. Germline V CDR1 and CDR2: KGHSH, LQKENI. CDR3 DNA: TGTGCCAGCTCAGATCCTCGGGGGGGCACAGATACGCAGTATTTT. Its protein product is CASSDPRGGTDTQYF.

V gene TRBV30 combines with J gene TRBJ1-2; 7 nucleotides line up with TRBD1. The CDR3 consists of 11 residues. Trimming took 4 bases from V and 8 from J; bases not matched to a gene: 4. CDR1 and CDR2 (germline): GTSNPN, SVGIG (reference sequence). CDR3 sequence (DNA): TGTGCCTGGACACGGGACAGAGGCTACACCTTC. Its protein is CAWTRDRGYTF.

This chain joins TRBV25-1 and TRBJ1-2; D ambiguous. Germline-derived CDR1 and CDR2 are MGHDK and SYGVNS. Trimming shortened V by 6 bases and J by 2 bases, and 4 bases separated the two germline ends. This CDR3 comprises 11 residues. The CDR3, as DNA: TGTGCCAGCAGCGTGAACTATGGCTACACCTTC. Translated, it gives CASSVNYGYTF.

The sample holds one count of this clone. This sequence joins TRBV6-1 and TRBJ1-2, with 8 positions matching TRBD1. Germline CDR1 reads MNHNS; CDR2 reads SASEGT. V shed 7 bases, J shed 3 bases, and the junction held 1 base outside the gene matches. CDR3 size: 12 residues. The CDR3 is CASTDRDYGYTF. Here the CDR3 DNA reads TGTGCCAGCACGGACAGGGACTATGGCTACACCTTC.

The CDR3 spells CASGGRGGMRTQYF. CDR3 DNA: TGTGCCAGCGGGGGGAGGGGTGGGATGAGGACCCAGTACTTC. This chain connects TRBV6-5 to TRBJ2-5; 7 bases agree with TRBD2. Germline V CDR1 and CDR2: MNHEY, SVGAGI. The trim removed 8 bases at V and 7 bases at J, leaving 13 bases unmatched. This CDR3 contains 14 residues.

The chain uses TRBV5-1 and TRBJ1-2, with D hard to call. The CDR3 consists of 16 residues. V dropped 4 bases and J dropped 0 bases, with 16 bases sitting between them. Per the germline V gene, CDR1 is SGHRS and CDR2 is YFSETQ. CDR3 sequence: CASSLTGRGANYGYTF. CDR3 nucleotide sequence: TGCGCCAGCAGCCTAACCGGACGGGGAGCTAACTATGGCTACACCTTC.

This clone was observed a handful of times. The CDR3 sequence is CASSLSGSGQETQYF. The CDR3 DNA reads as TGCGCCAGCAGCCTGTCAGGCTCAGGGCAAGAGACCCAGTACTTC. The V call is TRBV5-1, the J call TRBJ2-5, with D perhaps matching TRBD1 (5 bases). Trimming pared 4 bases from V and 2 bases from J, leaving 15 bases between. The CDR3 runs 15 residues. Germline V gene lookup returns CDR1 SGHRS and CDR2 YFSETQ. Full variable domain (rest looked up from reference TRBV5-1 and TRBJ2-5): KAGVTQTPRYLIKTRGQQVTLSCSPISGHRSVSWYQQTPGQGLQFLFEYFSETQRNKGNFPGRFSGRQFSNSRSEMNVSTLELGDSALYLCASSLSGSGQETQYFGPGTRLLVL.

The rearrangement uses TRBV5-1 and TRBJ1-2; 9 bases map to TRBD1. CDR3 length: 16 amino acids. Germline V gene lookup returns CDR1 SGHRS and CDR2 YFSETQ. Trimming at V came to 3 bases and at J to 6 bases, leaving 12 bases not matched to a gene. CDR3 in amino acids: CASSSDAGTGTNGYTF. The CDR3 coding sequence is TGCGCCAGCAGCTCAGACGCCGGGACAGGGACTAATGGCTACACCTTC.

This chain links TRBV4-3 with TRBJ2-7; D is possibly TRBD2 (7 bases). Germline assignment: CDR1 LGHNA and CDR2 YSLEER. The CDR3 sequence is 16 residues long. V dropped 1 base and J dropped 0 bases, with 13 bases sitting between them. CDR3: CASSQGVGGPSYEQYF. The CDR3 DNA sequence: TGCGCCAGCAGCCAAGGGGTCGGGGGGCCCTCCTACGAGCAGTACTTC.